These T cell receptor beta chains were read from a single sample in a study of PD-L1 blockade in urothelial cancer. The assay was immunoSEQ multiplex PCR, and TCRdb's table has in-frame clones only and misses some. The sample holds 70,000 to 80,000 clones, about 82% seen once. Here the sequenced sample was PBMCs, taken around atezolizumab (anti-PD-L1) treatment. These receptors all stem from a man aged 35 to 55 with urothelial cancer. The CDR3 runs from the conserved cysteine through the conserved F or W. The D gene is left open where the match is weak. Not every row has a clone size; where given, it reads once, few, many or a size class.

V gene: TRBV9; D gene: .; clone size: .; J gene: TRBJ2-2; CDR3 protein: CASSVVGDTGELFF; CDR3 DNA: TGTGCCAGCAGCGTAGTAGGGGACACCGGGGAGCTGTTTTTT
V gene: TRBV6-5; D gene: TRBD1; clone size: .; J gene: TRBJ1-5; CDR3 protein: CASRSDRGNQPQHF; CDR3 DNA: TGTGCCAGCAGATCGGACAGGGGAAATCAGCCCCAGCATTTT
V gene: TRBV10-3; D gene: .; clone size: .; J gene: TRBJ1-2; CDR3 protein: CAISEDSDYGYTF; CDR3 DNA: TGTGCCATCAGCGAAGACAGCGACTATGGCTACACCTTC
V gene: TRBV7-9; D gene: .; clone size: .; J gene: TRBJ2-3; CDR3 protein: CASSFWEKDTQYF; CDR3 DNA: TGTGCCAGCAGCTTTTGGGAGAAGGATACGCAGTATTTT
V gene: TRBV5-4; D gene: TRBD2; clone size: .; J gene: TRBJ2-1; CDR3 protein: CASSQELAGYNEQFF; CDR3 DNA: TGTGCCAGCAGCCAGGAGCTAGCGGGTTACAATGAGCAGTTCTTC
V gene: TRBV7-2; D gene: .; clone size: once; J gene: TRBJ2-1; CDR3 protein: CASSLEWAGLGHNEQFF; CDR3 DNA: TGTGCCAGCAGCTTAGAGTGGGCGGGATTGGGCCACAATGAGCAGTTCTTC
V gene: TRBV19; D gene: TRBD1; clone size: .; J gene: TRBJ1-1; CDR3 protein: CASTKSGTGGTEAFF; CDR3 DNA: TGTGCCAGTACCAAGTCCGGGACAGGGGGCACTGAAGCTTTCTTT
V gene: TRBV7-2; D gene: .; clone size: .; J gene: TRBJ2-7; CDR3 protein: CASSRFGGEQYF; CDR3 DNA: TGTGCCAGCAGCCGCTTTGGGGGGGAGCAGTACTTC
V gene: TRBV11-2; D gene: TRBD1; clone size: few; J gene: TRBJ2-5; CDR3 protein: CASSTRQGPFQETQYF; CDR3 DNA: TGTGCCAGCAGCACCCGACAGGGGCCCTTCCAAGAGACCCAGTACTTC
V gene: TRBV11-2; D gene: TRBD2; clone size: .; J gene: TRBJ2-3; CDR3 protein: CASSKDGLAGGEMQYF; CDR3 DNA: TGTGCCAGCAGCAAAGACGGACTAGCGGGAGGGGAGATGCAGTATTTT
V gene: TRBV7-3; D gene: .; clone size: .; J gene: TRBJ2-2; CDR3 protein: CASSPMGLGSGELFF; CDR3 DNA: TGTGCCAGCAGCCCGATGGGGCTAGGATCCGGGGAGCTGTTTTTT
V gene: TRBV29-1; D gene: .; clone size: .; J gene: TRBJ1-2; CDR3 protein: CSVEDSRYGYTF; CDR3 DNA: TGCAGCGTTGAGGACAGCCGCTATGGCTACACCTTC
V gene: TRBV19; D gene: .; clone size: .; J gene: TRBJ1-1; CDR3 protein: CASSIDGDTEAFF; CDR3 DNA: TGTGCCAGTAGTATAGACGGGGACACTGAAGCTTTCTTT
V gene: TRBV28; D gene: .; clone size: .; J gene: TRBJ2-7; CDR3 protein: CASSFLSGYEQYF; CDR3 DNA: TGTGCCAGCAGTTTCCTGAGCGGCTACGAGCAGTACTTC
V gene: TRBV7-2; D gene: TRBD1; clone size: .; J gene: TRBJ1-1; CDR3 protein: CASSSAGGARTEAFF; CDR3 DNA: TGTGCCAGCAGCTCCGCAGGGGGCGCACGCACTGAAGCTTTCTTT
V gene: TRBV19; D gene: TRBD2; clone size: .; J gene: TRBJ2-3; CDR3 protein: CASSIVGSGRTLESTDTQYF; CDR3 DNA: TGTGCCAGTAGTATCGTTGGTAGCGGGAGGACCCTCGAGAGCACAGATACGCAGTATTTT
V gene: TRBV6-1; D gene: TRBD1; clone size: .; J gene: TRBJ2-3; CDR3 protein: CASRALGQGSDTQYF; CDR3 DNA: TGTGCCAGCAGGGCTCTCGGACAGGGGTCAGATACGCAGTATTTT
V gene: TRBV30; D gene: TRBD1; clone size: few; J gene: TRBJ1-2; CDR3 protein: CAWRPTGVYGYTF; CDR3 DNA: TGTGCCTGGAGACCTACAGGGGTTTATGGCTACACCTTC
V gene: TRBV27; D gene: TRBD1; clone size: .; J gene: TRBJ2-7; CDR3 protein: CASTPGQSYEQYF; CDR3 DNA: TGTGCCAGCACCCCGGGACAGTCCTACGAGCAGTACTTC
V gene: TRBV28; D gene: .; clone size: .; J gene: TRBJ1-2; CDR3 protein: CASSYAGQVGYTF; CDR3 DNA: TGTGCCAGCAGTTATGCAGGGCAGGTTGGCTACACCTTC
V gene: TRBV14; D gene: .; clone size: .; J gene: TRBJ1-3; CDR3 protein: CASSQDLKGNTIYF; CDR3 DNA: TGTGCCAGCAGCCAAGATCTAAAGGGAAACACCATATATTTT
V gene: TRBV29-1; D gene: TRBD1; clone size: once; J gene: TRBJ1-2; CDR3 protein: CSVGEGTGYYTF; CDR3 DNA: TGCAGCGTTGGTGAGGGGACAGGGTACTACACCTTC
V gene: TRBV5-1; D gene: TRBD1; clone size: medium-sized; J gene: TRBJ1-1; CDR3 protein: CASSLGTGGLYTEAFF; CDR3 DNA: TGCGCCAGCAGCTTGGGGACAGGGGGTCTCTACACTGAAGCTTTCTTT
V gene: TRBV7-8; D gene: TRBD2; clone size: .; J gene: TRBJ2-3; CDR3 protein: CASSLVASGSRGRRTDTQYF; CDR3 DNA: TGTGCCAGCAGCTTAGTGGCTAGCGGGAGTCGTGGCAGGCGCACAGATACGCAGTATTTT
V gene: TRBV6-6; D gene: .; clone size: .; J gene: TRBJ1-3; CDR3 protein: CASGLTGTADTIYF; CDR3 DNA: TGTGCCAGCGGGCTAACAGGGACCGCAGACACCATATATTTT
V gene: TRBV27; D gene: TRBD2; clone size: .; J gene: TRBJ2-1; CDR3 protein: CASSHLGLAGGSSYNEQFF; CDR3 DNA: TGTGCCAGCAGTCACTTGGGACTAGCGGGAGGGAGCTCCTACAATGAGCAGTTCTTC
V gene: TRBV6-5; D gene: .; clone size: .; J gene: TRBJ1-2; CDR3 protein: CASSYQGGYGYTF; CDR3 DNA: TGTGCCAGCAGTTACCAGGGTGGCTATGGCTACACCTTC
V gene: TRBV19; D gene: TRBD1; clone size: .; J gene: TRBJ1-2; CDR3 protein: CASSDRQGMNYGYTF; CDR3 DNA: TGTGCCAGTAGCGATCGACAGGGGATGAACTATGGCTACACCTTC
V gene: TRBV13; D gene: .; clone size: .; J gene: TRBJ2-3; CDR3 protein: CASSAKTPADTQYF; CDR3 DNA: TGTGCCAGCAGCGCCAAGACTCCGGCGGATACGCAGTATTTT
V gene: TRBV7-2; D gene: .; clone size: .; J gene: TRBJ1-2; CDR3 protein: CASSSSSHNGYTF; CDR3 DNA: TGTGCCAGCAGCTCTAGTAGCCATAATGGCTACACCTTC
V gene: TRBV28; D gene: TRBD2; clone size: .; J gene: TRBJ2-1; CDR3 protein: CASSGGGTHGGEQFF; CDR3 DNA: TGTGCCAGTAGCGGGGGGGGGACACATGGTGGTGAGCAGTTCTTC
V gene: TRBV7-3; D gene: .; clone size: few; J gene: TRBJ2-1; CDR3 protein: CASSLTGAGAYNEQFF; CDR3 DNA: TGTGCCAGCAGCCTAACCGGGGCAGGGGCCTACAATGAGCAGTTCTTC
V gene: TRBV4-2; D gene: .; clone size: .; J gene: TRBJ1-4; CDR3 protein: CASSLDGEAEEKLFF; CDR3 DNA: TGTGCCAGCAGTCTTGACGGGGAGGCAGAGGAAAAACTGTTTTTT
V gene: TRBV7-9; D gene: .; clone size: few; J gene: TRBJ1-2; CDR3 protein: CASSLGGGGYGYTF; CDR3 DNA: TGTGCCAGCAGCTTAGGCGGGGGAGGATATGGCTACACCTTC
V gene: TRBV28; D gene: TRBD1; clone size: .; J gene: TRBJ1-5; CDR3 protein: CASSLSGTENQPQHF; CDR3 DNA: TGTGCCAGCAGTTTATCCGGGACAGAGAATCAGCCCCAGCATTTT
V gene: TRBV7-6; D gene: TRBD1; clone size: once; J gene: TRBJ1-5; CDR3 protein: CASTSTGRTGRRARSNQPQHF; CDR3 DNA: TGTGCCAGCACCTCGACCGGAAGGACAGGGCGTAGGGCGAGGAGCAATCAGCCCCAGCATTTT
V gene: TRBV5-1; D gene: .; clone size: once; J gene: TRBJ1-5; CDR3 protein: CASSLGQGNNQPQHF; CDR3 DNA: TGCGCCAGCAGCTTGGGGCAGGGCAACAATCAGCCCCAGCATTTT
V gene: TRBV18; D gene: TRBD1; clone size: .; J gene: TRBJ1-4; CDR3 protein: CASSPPGTGREKLFF; CDR3 DNA: TGTGCCAGCTCACCACCGGGGACAGGGAGGGAAAAACTGTTTTTT
V gene: TRBV5-1; D gene: TRBD2; clone size: .; J gene: TRBJ2-7; CDR3 protein: CASGWGTSGSYEQYF; CDR3 DNA: TGCGCCAGCGGCTGGGGGACTAGCGGCTCCTACGAGCAGTACTTC
V gene: TRBV6-6; D gene: TRBD1; clone size: .; J gene: TRBJ2-3; CDR3 protein: CASRDRGRPSTDTQYF; CDR3 DNA: TGTGCCAGCCGGGACAGGGGGCGACCTAGCACAGATACGCAGTATTTT
V gene: TRBV9; D gene: .; clone size: .; J gene: TRBJ1-3; CDR3 protein: CASSVASAGNTIYF; CDR3 DNA: TGTGCCAGCAGCGTAGCTTCGGCTGGAAACACCATATATTTT
V gene: TRBV2; D gene: .; clone size: .; J gene: TRBJ2-1; CDR3 protein: CASSAGTGGLAGVEQFF; CDR3 DNA: TGTGCCAGCAGTGCGGGGACAGGGGGGCTAGCGGGAGTTGAGCAGTTCTTC
V gene: TRBV7-2; D gene: .; clone size: .; J gene: TRBJ2-2; CDR3 protein: CASSLTTGELFF; CDR3 DNA: TGTGCCAGCAGCTTAACAACAGGGGAGCTGTTTTTT
V gene: TRBV5-4; D gene: .; clone size: .; J gene: TRBJ1-3; CDR3 protein: CASSRTGGGNTIYF; CDR3 DNA: TGTGCCAGCAGCCGCACAGGAGGGGGAAACACCATATATTTT
V gene: TRBV19; D gene: TRBD1; clone size: .; J gene: TRBJ2-2; CDR3 protein: CASMLDRAVAGELFF; CDR3 DNA: TGTGCCAGTATGCTAGACAGGGCCGTGGCCGGGGAGCTGTTTTTT
V gene: TRBV25-1; D gene: .; clone size: .; J gene: TRBJ1-1; CDR3 protein: CASSEWDVQGSEAFF; CDR3 DNA: TGTGCCAGCAGTGAATGGGACGTACAGGGCTCTGAAGCTTTCTTT
V gene: TRBV9; D gene: TRBD1; clone size: .; J gene: TRBJ2-7; CDR3 protein: CASTRDRDSTYEQYF; CDR3 DNA: TGTGCCAGCACCCGGGACAGGGACTCAACCTACGAGCAGTACTTC
V gene: TRBV29-1; D gene: .; clone size: .; J gene: TRBJ2-5; CDR3 protein: CSGRSGETQYF; CDR3 DNA: TGCAGCGGGCGGAGCGGGGAGACCCAGTACTTC